The clone carrying this T cell receptor (beta chain) was seen a single time. CDR1 and CDR2 from the germline V gene are MDHEN and SYDVKM. CDR3 size: 12 residues. Trimming removed 5 bases at V and 3 bases at J, with 6 bases between. Original methodology: Reference gene primer amplification gave nucleated cell count estimates. Clones were read by immunoSEQ multiplex PCR, and TCRdb kept only the in-frame ones, dropping some. Clonal size and the V and J genes are those of that table, whereas D and trimming came from the DNA. The data show about 190,000 clones, with around nine tenths seen just once and less than 3% held by the top ten. This sample is drawn from a study of blood T cell repertoires in COVID-19. Study-level background: The origin of the acute and convalescent COVID-19 samples was the United States, Italy and Spain. Nucleic acid was either cDNA or gDNA, and it came from T cells, B-cell-depleted T cells, or PBMCs.

V is TRBV28 and J is TRBJ2-3; D call uncertain. Sequenced material: peripheral blood. This TCR derives from a middle-aged man with active or convalescent COVID-19. The CDR3 nucleotides are TGTGCCAGCAGTCTAGAGACAGATACGCAGTATTTT. Its protein product is CASSLETDTQYF.